The 9 T cell receptor beta chains presented below share a single source sample, sequenced in a study of T cells in Graves' hyperthyroidism and ophthalmopathy. From RNA transcripts, TCR beta CDR3 regions were amplified. First-round RT-PCR of the TCR CDR3 relied on the HTBI primer set. TCRdb re-called the multiplex PCR reads with MiXCR, one entry per CDR3 protein. The sample lists 300,000 to 450,000 distinct CDR3 sequences, less than 20% seen once, with roughly a sixth in the top ten. The sequenced sample was blood. Every receptor here comes from a woman in her 40s with Graves' ophthalmopathy.

The chain links TRBV6-1 to TRBJ2-7; 12 positions match TRBD2. Germline V gives CDR1 MNHNS, CDR2 SASEGT. Trimming at V came to 5 bases and at J to 0 bases, leaving 5 bases not matched to a gene. The CDR3 sequence is 16 residues long. The CDR3: CASSRGLAGLSYEQYF. In nucleotides, the CDR3 is TGTGCCAGCAGTCGGGGACTAGCGGGCCTCTCCTACGAGCAGTACTTC.

This clonotype occurred many times. The chain has TRBV9 and TRBJ1-2; the D gene is possibly TRBD1 (6 bases). The CDR3 is 14 amino acids. Trimming cost V 0 bases and J 4 bases, with 10 bases left between them. The germline gives CDR1 SGDLS, CDR2 YYNGEE. The CDR3 here is CASSVAGAGYGYTF. In nucleotides, the CDR3 is TGTGCCAGCAGCGTAGCGGGGGCGGGCTATGGCTACACCTTC.

The gene calls are TRBV13 and TRBJ2-7; 11 nucleotides match TRBD2. Germline loops: CDR1 PRHDT, CDR2 FYEKMQ (reference sequence). CDR3 length: 15 residues. V shed 4 bases, J shed 2 bases, and the junction held 4 bases outside the gene matches. The CDR3 loop is CASSSSGRTAYEQYF. The CDR3, as DNA: TGTGCCAGCAGCTCTAGCGGGAGGACCGCCTACGAGCAGTACTTC. Looking up the rest from reference TRBV13 and TRBJ2-7 gives the full variable domain: AAGVIQSPRHLIKEKRETATLKCYPIPRHDTVYWYQQGPGQDPQFLISFYEKMQSDKGSIPDRFSAQQFSDYHSELNMSSLELGDSALYFCASSSSGRTAYEQYFGPGTRLTVT.

The gene calls are TRBV12-3 or TRBV12-4 and TRBJ2-7; D may correspond to TRBD1 or TRBD2 (5 bases each). Trimming stripped 4 bases from V and 2 bases from J, with 15 bases between. The CDR3 length is 15 residues. As DNA, the CDR3 is TGTGCCAGCAGTTGGGGGACCGGAGGCACCTACGAGCAGTACTTC. Protein sequence: CASSWGTGGTYEQYF.

This clonotype was seen only a few times. V gene TRBV11-2 combines with J gene TRBJ2-5; D is uncertain. This CDR3 contains 13 residues. Trimming removed 5 bases from V and 7 bases from J, with 14 bases in between. The germline V gene has CDR1 SGHAT and CDR2 FQNNGV. CDR3 amino acids: CASSQAISGTQYF. Written as DNA, the CDR3 is TGTGCCAGCAGCCAAGCGATATCAGGGACCCAGTACTTC. Drawing the rest from reference TRBV11-2 and TRBJ2-5, the complete variable domain is EAGVAQSPRYKIIEKRQSVAFWCNPISGHATLYWYQQILGQGPKLLIQFQNNGVVDDSQLPKDRFSAERLKGVDSTLKIQPAKLEDSAVYLCASSQAISGTQYFGPGTRLLVL.

This clonotype turned up a few times. The CDR3 loop is CASRHLGGTEAFF. In DNA form, the CDR3 reads TGTGCCAGCAGGCATTTAGGGGGCACTGAAGCTTTCTTT. The chain combines TRBV28 with TRBJ1-1; D perhaps matches TRBD1 (6 bases). The CDR3 is 13 amino acids. The germline V gene has CDR1 MDHEN and CDR2 SYDVKM. The ends were cut back, 6 bases at V and 4 bases at J, with 12 bases in the middle.

This clonotype occurred many times. The chain uses TRBV20-1 and TRBJ1-1; no definite D call. The germline gives CDR1 DFQATT, CDR2 SNEGSKA (reference sequence). Deletions cut 7 bases from V and 1 base from J, with 10 bases between. CDR3 length: 12 amino acids. CDR3 protein: CSGVNRNTEAFF. In DNA, the CDR3 is TGCAGTGGTGTGAATAGGAACACTGAAGCTTTCTTT.

This clonotype was seen repeatedly, ten times or more. V is TRBV5-1 and J is TRBJ1-6; D possibly corresponds to TRBD1 (6 bases). The CDR3 runs to 16 residues. Per germline, CDR1 SGHRS and CDR2 YFSETQ. Trimming stripped 3 bases from V and 7 bases from J, with 17 bases between. The CDR3 DNA reads TGCGCCAGCAGCTCCGCAGGGGAAGGACCAAATTCACCCCTCCACTTT. Protein sequence: CASSSAGEGPNSPLHF.

There are many counts of this clonotype. V and J are TRBV5-1 and TRBJ1-3; the D gene is possibly TRBD1 (5 bases). The CDR3 length is 12 residues. Germline V gene lookup returns CDR1 SGHRS and CDR2 YFSETQ. Between the trimmed V and J ends, which lost 3 bases and 8 bases, there was a span of 9 bases. CDR3 residues: CASSYLGDTIYF. In DNA, the CDR3 is TGCGCCAGCAGCTACCTGGGGGACACCATATATTTT.